The sequence of this TCR beta chain was determined in a study of T cells in Graves' hyperthyroidism and ophthalmopathy (dated by TCRdb to between 2019 and 2020). Background on the whole study: Peripheral blood samples were taken at the time of initial diagnosis, prior to any treatment. Whether ophthalmopathy could be predicted prospectively was tested in an independent validation cohort made up of roughly 19 hyperthyroidism patients plus 17 patients who later progressed to ophthalmopathy. In more than 5 Graves' hyperthyroidism patients, the study also compared T-cell repertoires from thyroid tissue with T-cell repertoires from blood. To identify distinguishing TCR V-J signatures, a discovery cohort of 95 to 100 patients was used, comprising fewer than 45 with Graves' ophthalmopathy and about 59 with stable Graves' hyperthyroidism. Once sampling was done, hyperthyroidism patients were given methimazole at a starting dose of 30 mg daily, whereas ophthalmopathy patients were given high-dose intravenous methylprednisolone. TCR Vbeta CDR3 sequencing of approximately 140 peripheral blood samples (approximately 44 ophthalmopathy, 75 to 85 hyperthyroidism and some 17 progressor patients) is reported in the paper. The 100 discovery patients were randomly split 7:3 into training and test sets. Overall study outcomes, separate from this receptor: Sample size was not statistically predetermined, and investigators were not blinded to group allocation. A 13 V-J signature model separated ophthalmopathy from stable hyperthyroidism, with 87.88% sensitivity and about 81% specificity in cross-validation and 80%/75% in testing. Most expanded thyroid clonotypes (frequency above 0.001) were also found in blood, which suggests that blood repertoires may mirror thyroid immune responses. During validation, the model predicted progression to ophthalmopathy a median of about 6.5 months ahead of onset, with almost 71% sensitivity and roughly 75% specificity.

Stable Graves' hyperthyroidism was defined as no progression to ophthalmopathy during 18 months of follow-up. The hyperthyroidism patients were between 18 and 65 years old and newly diagnosed, with a disease duration of less than 2 months. Exclusion was applied to patients with uncontrolled infections, other autoimmune diseases, pregnancy or lactation. Diagnoses relied on clinical symptoms, serum thyroxine and TRAb, thyroid ultrasound and orbital computed tomography. PBMCs were isolated from 7.5 to 10 ml of fresh peripheral blood by Ficoll-Paque density gradient centrifugation. Total RNA was extracted using Trizol reagent, and RNA quality was assessed on an Agilent 2100 Bioanalyzer. The TCR beta CDR3 regions were amplified from the RNA transcripts. The TCR CDR3 was subjected to a first round of RT-PCR using the HTBI primer set and the Qiagen OneStep RT-PCR kit. A second multiplex PCR round built the libraries, followed by size selection and purification. Libraries were sequenced paired-end with 100 bp reads on an Illumina HiSeq2000. The published analysis was carried out like this. SOAPnuke was used to process the raw data, removing reads that contained adapters or uncalled bases, had a mean Phred below 15, or lacked an exact match to the constant primer or identifier. High-quality paired reads were merged using COPE v1.2.5, and each unique nucleotide sequence was defined as a clonotype. MiTCR v1.1 was used to align clonotypes to the IMGT TRBV, TRBD and TRBJ reference segments. Analysis was restricted to V-J combinations with a frequency above 0.0001, which covered just over 98% of repertoires. A TCS score was defined as the ratio between F50 (clonal expansion) and ExV (chaos), using BLOSUM62-based TCRdist between CDR3 peptides within each V-J. Welch's t-statistics and random forest reduced around 550 V-J features to about 13, which were used in a naive Bayes classifier (R e1071). TCRdb reprocessed the public reads (quality trimming at Q25 with fastp, clone calling with MiXCR) and kept in-frame beta chains. Identical CDR3 proteins give one entry, which carries the most common genes and DNA. TCRdb, not the original authors, processed these V and J calls. This sample lists approximately 480,000 distinct CDR3 sequences; 20% to 25% were detected once. Of the sample, approximately 26% falls within the top ten clones.

This clonotype was seen ten or more times. Its antigen target is currently unknown. No base quality values were provided; no much bigger clone lies one nucleotide off. The source is a man between 18 and 29 years old with Graves' hyperthyroidism. Sequencing was carried out using blood.

The DNA sequence is as follows: TGCGCCAGCAGCCTTCACACCGGGGAGCTGTTTTTT. This translates into CASSLHTGELFF. The V gene is TRBV4-1 and the J gene is TRBJ2-2; a confident D gene designation cannot be given. CDR1 and CDR2, looked up from the germline V gene, are MGHRA and YSYEKL. Between the V and J ends, shortened by 4 bases and 3 bases respectively, the junction contains 3 bases. The CDR3 numbers 12 residues from cysteine through phenylalanine. The DNA shown is the 36-base CDR3, in frame from base 1.